This record concerns one T cell receptor beta chain sequence. The antigen remains unidentified. Sequencing targeted expressed TCRB transcripts, as all isolated RNA had been reverse transcribed. Clones were read by immunoSEQ multiplex PCR, and TCRdb kept only the in-frame ones, dropping some. This repertoire shows 680,000 or so clones, around a sixth found once; its top ten account for around 0.1%. Germline V gene lookup returns CDR1 SGHTA and CDR2 FQGNSA. V shed 3 bases and J 6 bases; nucleotides not matched to a gene: 6. The CDR3 extends over 15 amino acids. These data are taken from a study of beta chain features in type 1 diabetes. CD4+ naive, central memory, regulatory and stem cell-like memory cells were sorted via CD45RO/CCR7/CD25/CD127/CD95/CD27. General observations from the study: It was possible that PCR favored shorter templates, equally so in patients and controls.

The origin of this receptor is a man aged 18-30 years in good health. The sequenced sample was naive CD4+ T cells from blood. This sequence joins TRBV7-2 and TRBJ1-5, with 9 positions matching TRBD1. The CDR3 bases are TGTGCCAGCAGCTTGGATACAGGGGGCGGTCAGCCCCAGCATTTT. It translates to CASSLDTGGGQPQHF.